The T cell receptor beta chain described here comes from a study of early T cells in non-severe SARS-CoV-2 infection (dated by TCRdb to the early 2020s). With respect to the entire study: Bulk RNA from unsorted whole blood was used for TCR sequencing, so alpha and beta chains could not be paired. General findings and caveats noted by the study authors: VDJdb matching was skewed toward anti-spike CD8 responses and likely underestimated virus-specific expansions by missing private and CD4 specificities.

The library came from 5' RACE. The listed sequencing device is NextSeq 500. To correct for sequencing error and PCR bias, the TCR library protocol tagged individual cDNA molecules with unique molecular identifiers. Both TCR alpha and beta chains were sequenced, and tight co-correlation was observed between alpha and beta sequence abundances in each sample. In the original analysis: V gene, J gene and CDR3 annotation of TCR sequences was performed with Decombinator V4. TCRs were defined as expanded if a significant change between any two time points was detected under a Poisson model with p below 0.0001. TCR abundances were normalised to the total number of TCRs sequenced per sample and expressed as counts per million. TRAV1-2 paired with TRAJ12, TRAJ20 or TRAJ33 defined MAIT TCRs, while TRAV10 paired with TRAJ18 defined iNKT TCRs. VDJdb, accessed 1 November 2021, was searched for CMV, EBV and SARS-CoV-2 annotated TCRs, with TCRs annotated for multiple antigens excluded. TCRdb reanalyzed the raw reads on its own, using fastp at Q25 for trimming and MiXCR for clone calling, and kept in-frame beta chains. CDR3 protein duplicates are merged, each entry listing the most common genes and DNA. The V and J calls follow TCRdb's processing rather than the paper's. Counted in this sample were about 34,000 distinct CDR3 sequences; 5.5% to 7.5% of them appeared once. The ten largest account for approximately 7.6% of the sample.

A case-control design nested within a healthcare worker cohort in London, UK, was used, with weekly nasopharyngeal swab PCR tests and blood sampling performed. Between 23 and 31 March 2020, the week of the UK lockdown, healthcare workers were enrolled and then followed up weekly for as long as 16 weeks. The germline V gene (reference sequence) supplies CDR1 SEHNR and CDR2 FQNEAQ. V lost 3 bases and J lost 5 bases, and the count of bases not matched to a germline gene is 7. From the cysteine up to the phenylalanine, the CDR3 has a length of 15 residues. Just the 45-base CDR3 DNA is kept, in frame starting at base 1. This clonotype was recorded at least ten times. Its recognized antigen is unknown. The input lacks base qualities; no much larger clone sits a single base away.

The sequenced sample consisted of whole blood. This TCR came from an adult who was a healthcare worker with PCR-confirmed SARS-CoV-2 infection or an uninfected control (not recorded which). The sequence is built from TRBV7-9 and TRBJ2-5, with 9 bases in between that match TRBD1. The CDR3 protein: CASSFGGTGTETQYF. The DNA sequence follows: TGTGCCAGCAGCTTTGGGGGGACAGGGACGGAGACCCAGTACTTC.